One and the same sample provided the 5 T cell receptor beta chains below, sequenced in a study of CD8 T cells in Susac syndrome. Random hexamers were used to reverse transcribe an amount of about 0.5 to 1 ug RNA. TCRdb ran MiXCR on the immunoSEQ multiplex PCR reads and lists one entry per CDR3 protein. The data hold some 110,000 distinct CDR3 sequences, with 80% to 95% observed a single time. Sequencing was done on a sample of CD8+ T cells from PBMCs. Receptors were obtained from a human donor with multiple sclerosis.

This chain uses TRBV28 with TRBJ1-6; D is possibly TRBD1 (6 bases). CDR1 is MDHEN, CDR2 SYDVKM, per germline. Deletions cut 5 bases from V and 11 bases from J, with 19 bases between. The CDR3 covers 15 residues. CDR3 nucleotide sequence: TGTGCCAGCAGTCACCCTCGCTGGGGGGCCACACCCCTCCACTTT. Translated: CASSHPRWGATPLHF.

The gene calls are TRBV24-1 and TRBJ2-7; 7 bases match TRBD1. The CDR3 contains 13 residues. Germline V gives CDR1 KGHDR, CDR2 SFDVKD. Germline trimming cut 3 bases from V and 7 bases from J; bases unmatched to any gene: 5. DNA for the CDR3: TGTGCCACCAGTGATCTCCGGACAGGAGAGCAGTACTTC. This translates into CATSDLRTGEQYF.

The chain is built from TRBV6-1 and TRBJ2-7, with D hard to call. The CDR3 spans 14 residues. V lost 2 bases and J lost 2, with 10 bases in between. CDR1 and CDR2 from the germline V gene are MNHNS and SASEGT. The CDR3 nucleotides are TGTGCCAGCAGTGAATTCCCCGGACCCTACGAGCAGTACTTC. Its protein product is CASSEFPGPYEQYF.

The rearrangement joins TRBV28 to TRBJ2-7; D call uncertain. The CDR3 consists of 13 residues. The germline V gene has CDR1 MDHEN and CDR2 SYDVKM. Deletions cut 6 bases from V and 3 bases from J, with 12 bases between. The CDR3 region is CASSLDGYYEQYF. In nucleotides, the CDR3 is TGTGCCAGCAGCCTGGACGGTTACTACGAGCAGTACTTC.

The chain carries TRBV28 and TRBJ2-3, with 13 bases matching TRBD2. Germline V CDR1 and CDR2: MDHEN, SYDVKM. CDR3 length: 16 amino acids. V lost 4 bases to trimming and J lost 2 bases; unmatched junction nucleotides: 3. Here the CDR3 reads CASSSTSGGTTDTQYF. The CDR3 nucleotides are TGTGCCAGCAGTTCGACTAGCGGGGGGACCACAGATACGCAGTATTTT.